This TCR beta chain was retrieved from a study of T cells in Graves' hyperthyroidism and ophthalmopathy. Study as a whole: The blood sample was taken at first diagnosis, before treatment began.

This clonotype was picked up many times. RNA transcripts provided the source from which TCR beta CDR3 regions were amplified. First-round RT-PCR targeting the TCR CDR3 was performed with the HTBI primer set. TCRdb re-analysed the multiplex PCR reads in MiXCR, keeping a single row per CDR3 protein. The sample has around 520,000 distinct CDR3 sequences, over 13% seen once. Hyperthyroidism, newly diagnosed and lasting under 2 months, affected patients aged 18 to 65. Patients having uncontrolled infection, another autoimmune disease, pregnancy or lactation were not included. V lost 3 bases to trimming and J lost 2 bases; unmatched junction nucleotides: 7. Germline V gene sequence: CDR1 PRHDT, CDR2 FYEKMQ (reference sequence). The CDR3 contains 17 residues.

The sequenced material came from blood. The sequence was collected from a woman between 18 and 30 years old with Graves' hyperthyroidism. The V gene is TRBV13, the J gene TRBJ2-3; the match to TRBD2 covers 11 bases. CDR3 loop: CASSFGQTSGTTDTQYF. The CDR3 DNA sequence: TGTGCCAGCAGCTTCGGCCAGACTAGCGGGACCACAGATACGCAGTATTTT. Filled out from reference TRBV13 and TRBJ2-3, the complete variable domain reads AAGVIQSPRHLIKEKRETATLKCYPIPRHDTVYWYQQGPGQDPQFLISFYEKMQSDKGSIPDRFSAQQFSDYHSELNMSSLELGDSALYFCASSFGQTSGTTDTQYFGPGTRLTVL.